The subject of this entry is one T cell receptor beta chain. The antigen is undetermined. The record originates from a study of T cells in localized non-small cell lung cancer. Assay used: immunoSEQ multiplex PCR; TCRdb lists only in-frame clones, some missing. The sample contains about 59,000 clones, roughly nine tenths of which appear only once. Study outcomes and limitations: Uninvolved adjacent lung had more T cell clonality than any other tissue, topping tumor. Adjacent lung exhibited a median of 57 among the 100 most abundant tumor clones. Sequencing was limited to one tumor region, leaving the possibility of heterogeneity open.

There are 13 residues in the CDR3. CDR1 is SGHTA, CDR2 FQGNSA, per germline. V dropped 8 bases and J dropped 4; count of bases not matched to a gene: 1. The chain combines TRBV7-2 with TRBJ2-1; TRBD2 agrees at 11 bases. The sequence was collected from a man aged 40-75 years with stage I lung adenocarcinoma. The material sequenced was peripheral blood, taken before any cancer treatment. The CDR3 here is CASLAGGYNEQFF. DNA for the CDR3: TGTGCCAGCTTAGCGGGAGGGTACAATGAGCAGTTCTTC.